The TCR beta chain described here comes from a study of T cells after yellow fever vaccination. Overall study context: Researchers used SMART-Seq v4 Ultra Low Input to prepare fractions that had low cell numbers. Findings and caveats of the study: The secondary response showed a weaker magnitude and a faster peak, day 5 versus 15.

V lost 5 bases to trimming and J lost 0 bases, with 13 bases between them. Germline V gene data show CDR1 as SEHNR and CDR2 as FQNEAQ (reference sequence). The CDR3 spans 15 residues. There are a few counts of this clonotype. Its antigen is undetermined. As TCR cDNA was made by 5'RACE template switching, a universal primer site and UMIs were added. TCRdb called the 5' RACE reads again in MiXCR, with one record for every CDR3 protein. The data hold 500,000 to 650,000 distinct CDR3 sequences, with roughly 13% observed a single time. V gene TRBV7-9 combines with J gene TRBJ2-5; D might be TRBD1 (6 bases). This clonotype was sampled from a young man who received the YFV17D yellow fever vaccine. Sequenced here: PBMCs, sampled on the day of the yellow fever booster vaccination. As DNA, the CDR3 is TGTGCCAGCAGCCCAAAAGACAGGTACCAAGAGACCCAGTACTTC. Protein sequence: CASSPKDRYQETQYF.